Each of the 9 T cell receptor beta chains below was sequenced from the same sample in a study of CD4 T cells in relation to SARS-CoV-2 and coronaviruses. For these receptors, no antigen is known. Some clones are missing from TCRdb's copy, which holds only in-frame ones; the method was immunoSEQ multiplex PCR. Of under 25,000 clones listed, about four fifths are singletons. Before the COVID-19 pandemic, during about 2011-2019, CD4+ T cells were taken from unexposed donors. Isolation of CD4+ T cells took place after less than twelve days in culture. The sequenced sample was CD4+ T cells from PBMCs, cultured in vitro. All receptors derive from a human donor in good health.

This sequence joins TRBV10-2 and TRBJ2-7; TRBD1 matches 7 bases. J lost 2 bases, V lost 6 bases, and 10 bases had no gene match. Germline-derived CDR1 and CDR2 are WSHSY and SAAADI. There are 15 residues in the CDR3. The CDR3 spells CASRLDRATPYEQYF. In DNA, the CDR3 is TGCGCCAGCAGACTAGACAGGGCAACGCCCTACGAGCAGTACTTC.

The chain carries TRBV19 and TRBJ1-5; D is unclear. Germline V gives CDR1 LNHDA, CDR2 SQIVND (reference sequence). V lost 5 bases and J lost 2, with 10 bases in between. This CDR3 has 14 residues. The CDR3 loop is CASSPPYGNQPQHF. CDR3 DNA sequence: TGTGCCAGTAGTCCCCCGTACGGCAATCAGCCCCAGCATTTT. Filled out from reference TRBV19 and TRBJ1-5, the complete variable domain reads DGGITQSPKYLFRKEGQNVTLSCEQNLNHDAMYWYRQDPGQGLRLIYYSQIVNDFQKGDIAEGYSVSREKKESFPLTVTSAQKNPTAFYLCASSPPYGNQPQHFGDGTRLSIL.

The chain uses TRBV2 and TRBJ1-5; D is undetermined. Per germline, CDR1 SNHLY and CDR2 FYNNEI. The CDR3 consists of 13 residues. The ends were cut back, 2 bases at V and 5 bases at J, with 7 bases in the middle. CDR3 bases: TGTGCCAGCAGTGAATCTGGGGATCAGCCCCAGCATTTT. This sequence encodes CASSESGDQPQHF.

The chain carries TRBV28 and TRBJ1-2; 10 bases fit TRBD1. Trimming removed 5 bases from V and 3 bases from J; junction bases left unmatched: 12. Germline V CDR1 and CDR2: MDHEN, SYDVKM. The CDR3 is 17 residues long. The CDR3 spells CASSPGTGVGVDYGYTF. CDR3 coding DNA: TGTGCCAGCAGTCCCGGGACAGGGGTAGGGGTCGACTATGGCTACACCTTC.

This sequence joins TRBV19 and TRBJ1-1; weak D call: TRBD1 (5 bases). There are 15 residues in the CDR3. Germline V gene data show CDR1 as LNHDA and CDR2 as SQIVND (reference sequence). Trimming removed 7 bases at V and 1 base at J, with 16 bases between. The CDR3 loop is CASTYSRGGNTEAFF. The CDR3 DNA reads TGTGCCAGTACCTACTCGCGGGGGGGGAACACTGAAGCTTTCTTT.

This chain links TRBV25-1 with TRBJ1-2; a weak D match, TRBD1 (6 bases). Per germline, CDR1 MGHDK and CDR2 SYGVNS. V lost 3 bases, J lost 5 bases, and 16 bases lay in between. This CDR3 contains 15 residues. CDR3: CASSDLGAGGYGYTF. CDR3 in DNA: TGTGCCAGCAGTGACCTGGGGGCGGGAGGGTATGGCTACACCTTC.

This chain links TRBV10-3 with TRBJ2-5; D is perhaps TRBD2 (5 bases). The CDR3 contains 16 residues. The V end lost 0 bases, the J end lost 5 bases, and 16 bases lay between the germline ends. Germline assignment: CDR1 ENHRY and CDR2 SYGVKD. The CDR3 DNA sequence: TGTGCCATCAGTGAGTCGCGATTGGGTGAGCGGGAGACCCAGTACTTC. Residues: CAISESRLGERETQYF.

The chain couples TRBV30 to TRBJ2-7; D not resolved. The germline CDR1 and CDR2 sequences are GTSNPN and SVGIG (reference sequence). Trimming cost V 2 bases and J 0 bases, with 17 bases left between them. This CDR3 spans 16 amino acids. CDR3 sequence (DNA): TGTGCCTGGAGTTTAAGTCCGGGTCACGACTCCTACGAGCAGTACTTC. This sequence encodes CAWSLSPGHDSYEQYF.

In its sample, this clone was seen a few times. The chain couples TRBV29-1 to TRBJ2-2, with unresolved D. CDR1 and CDR2 from the germline V gene are SQVTM and ANQGSEA. V was trimmed by 4 bases and J by 0 bases, leaving 9 bases between them. The CDR3 totals 14 residues. For the CDR3, the DNA is TGCAGCGTTGCGCAGAGAGCGAACACCGGGGAGCTGTTTTTT. It encodes CSVAQRANTGELFF.